This T cell receptor (beta chain) was retrieved from a study of blood T cells in healthy people across ages. Overall study results and limits: The percentage of naive T cells correlated strongly with TCR beta diversity.

Per the germline V gene, CDR1 is SGHRS and CDR2 is YFSETQ. The ends were cut back, 0 bases at V and 4 bases at J, with 11 bases in the middle. This CDR3 region has 15 residues. A sample-barcoded 5' primer and a J-beta primer mix were used in a second PCR of roughly 7 to 12 cycles. TCRdb used MiXCR to reprocess the 5' RACE reads, holding one entry per CDR3 protein. The repertoire holds hundreds of thousands of distinct CDR3 sequences, with 20% to 25% as singletons. A remark on this clonotype: Its target is not known.

The rearrangement links TRBV5-1 to TRBJ1-3, with a tentative D call TRBD1 (6 bases). What was sequenced was blood. The TCR sequence derives from a man in his sixties or seventies in good health. The CDR3 region has the DNA TGCGCCAGCAGCTTGGCGGGGGCCGACGGAAACACCATATATTTT. This gives the protein CASSLAGADGNTIYF.